The 4 T cell receptor beta chains below were found in one sample sequenced in a study of blood T cell repertoires in COVID-19. TCRdb keeps only in-frame clones here, not all; method: immunoSEQ multiplex PCR. This sample has about 170,000 clones; 83% occur once, and the top ten carry about 2%. Sequenced input: peripheral blood. The receptors shown here come from a woman older than 75 with acute or convalescent COVID-19.

The chain uses TRBV6-2 or TRBV6-3 and TRBJ2-7, with 10 bases that match TRBD1. Germline V gene sequence: CDR1 MNHEY, CDR2 SVGEGT. J was trimmed by 9 bases and V by 5 bases; bases with no gene match: 10. The CDR3 loop spans 14 amino acids. The CDR3 loop is CASSMDRGDAVQYF. In DNA, the CDR3 is TGTGCCAGCAGTATGGACAGGGGGGACGCGGTGCAGTACTTC.

This rearrangement joins TRBV6-4 to TRBJ2-5; 12 bases are shared with TRBD2. The CDR3 extends over 18 amino acids. The germline V gene encodes CDR1 MRHNA and CDR2 SNTAGT. V dropped 6 bases and J dropped 0; count of bases not matched to a gene: 11. The CDR3 DNA reads TGTGCCAGCAGCTTTCAAGGACTAGCGGGGCCGTACCAAGAGACCCAGTACTTC. This codes for CASSFQGLAGPYQETQYF.

The chain has TRBV5-1 and TRBJ1-1; TRBD1 matches at 10 bases. This CDR3 is 14 amino acids long. The V and J ends lost 5 bases and 5 bases, in that order; junction bases with no gene match: 6. Looked up from germline, CDR1 is SGHRS and CDR2 is YFSETQ. CDR3 nucleotides: TGCGCCAGCAGGGGGACAGGGGAAAGGACTGAAGCTTTCTTT. Encoded protein: CASRGTGERTEAFF.

The rearrangement joins TRBV28 to TRBJ1-5, with 9 bases fitting TRBD1. Trimming cost V 3 bases and J 7 bases; bases outside gene matches: 4. The CDR3 loop spans 14 amino acids. In germline, CDR1 is MDHEN, CDR2 SYDVKM. The CDR3 loop reads CASSFTGGTQPQHF. The CDR3 DNA follows: TGTGCCAGCAGTTTCACAGGGGGCACCCAGCCCCAGCATTTT. Variable domain in full (rest from reference TRBV28 and TRBJ1-5): DVKVTQSSRYLVKRTGEKVFLECVQDMDHENMFWYRQDPGLGLRLIYFSYDVKMKEKGDIPEGYSVSREKKERFSLILESASTNQTSMYLCASSFTGGTQPQHFGDGTRLSIL.